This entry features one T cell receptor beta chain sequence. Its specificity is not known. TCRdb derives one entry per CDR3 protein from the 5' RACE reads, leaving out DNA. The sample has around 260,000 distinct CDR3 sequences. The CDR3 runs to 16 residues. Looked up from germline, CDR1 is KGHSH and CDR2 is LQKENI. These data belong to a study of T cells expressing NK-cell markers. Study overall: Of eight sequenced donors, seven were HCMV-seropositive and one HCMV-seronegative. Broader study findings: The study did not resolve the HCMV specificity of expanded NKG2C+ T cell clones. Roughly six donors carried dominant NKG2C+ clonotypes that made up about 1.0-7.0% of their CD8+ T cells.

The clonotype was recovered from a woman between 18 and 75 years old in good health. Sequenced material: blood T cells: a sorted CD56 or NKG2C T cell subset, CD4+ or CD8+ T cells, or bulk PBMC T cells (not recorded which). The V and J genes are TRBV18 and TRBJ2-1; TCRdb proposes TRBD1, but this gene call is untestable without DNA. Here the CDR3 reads CASSPLGLGAYNEQFF. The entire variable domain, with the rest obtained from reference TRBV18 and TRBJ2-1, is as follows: NAGVMQNPRHLVRRRGQEARLRCSPMKGHSHVYWYRQLPEEGLKFMVYLQKENIIDESGMPKERFSAEFPKEGPSILRIQQVVRGDSAAYFCASSPLGLGAYNEQFFGPGTRLTVL.